The 27 T cell receptor beta chains below were found in one sample sequenced in a study of OX40 agonist ivuxolimab in advanced cancers. Some clones are missing from TCRdb's copy, which holds only in-frame ones; the method was immunoSEQ multiplex PCR. This sample has under 100,000 clones, with 85% found just once. Sequenced here: CD4+ or CD8+ T cells sorted from blood, sampled in a trial of the OX40 agonist ivuxolimab. The source is an adult with an advanced solid tumor such as melanoma, head and neck, liver or kidney cancer.

V gene TRBV9 combines with J gene TRBJ2-1, with 7 bases aligning to TRBD2. The V and J ends lost 0 bases and 5 bases, in that order; junction bases with no gene match: 8. Germline CDR1 and CDR2: SGDLS and YYNGEE. The CDR3 contains 16 residues. The CDR3 sequence is CASSVGRGLADNEQFF. In DNA, the CDR3 is TGTGCCAGCAGCGTAGGCCGCGGTCTAGCGGACAATGAGCAGTTCTTC.

This chain links TRBV2 with TRBJ1-2; the match to TRBD1 covers 9 bases. The CDR3 runs 14 residues. Germline values: CDR1 SNHLY, CDR2 FYNNEI. The V and J ends lost 6 bases and 3 bases, in that order; junction bases with no gene match: 5. The CDR3 sequence: CASSRTGAYYGYTF. The CDR3 coding sequence is TGTGCCAGCAGCAGGACAGGGGCGTACTATGGCTACACCTTC.

The chain links TRBV5-1 to TRBJ2-5; the D gene is possibly TRBD1 (5 bases). Germline CDR1 reads SGHRS; CDR2 reads YFSETQ. The V gene lost 0 bases and the J gene lost 5 bases, with 11 bases spanning the gap. The CDR3 totals 14 residues. The CDR3 sequence is CASSLAYGAETQYF. The CDR3 DNA follows: TGCGCCAGCAGCTTGGCCTATGGGGCGGAGACCCAGTACTTC.

J is TRBJ2-7 and V is TRBV6-1; no reliable D call. V shed 6 bases and J shed 4 bases, with 7 bases lying between them. This CDR3 comprises 11 residues. CDR1 and CDR2 (germline): MNHNS, SASEGT. The CDR3 region is CASSLTYEQYF. The CDR3 DNA sequence: TGTGCCAGCAGCCTTACGTACGAGCAGTACTTC.

The CDR3 here is CATSLDSPGNQPQHF. The CDR3 nucleotides are TGTGCCACCAGCTTGGACTCTCCCGGGAATCAGCCCCAGCATTTT. The V and J genes are TRBV15 and TRBJ1-5; D gene ambiguous. V dropped 5 bases and J dropped 4 bases, with 15 bases sitting between them. This CDR3 is built from 15 residues. The germline V gene encodes CDR1 LNHNV and CDR2 YYDKDF (reference sequence).

The chain uses TRBV11-3 and TRBJ2-3; 8 bases are shared with TRBD1. Germline V gene data show CDR1 as SGHNT and CDR2 as YENEEA. The CDR3 has 15 amino acids. V was pared by 4 bases and J by 5 bases, with 8 bases of the junction left unmatched. CDR3 amino acids: CASSSTGARGDTQYF. In DNA form, the CDR3 reads TGTGCCAGCAGCTCGACAGGGGCCAGGGGAGATACGCAGTATTTT.

The chain is built from TRBV5-4 and TRBJ1-4; D is perhaps TRBD1 (5 bases). V lost 5 bases to trimming and J lost 10 bases, with 15 bases between them. The CDR3 is made up of 13 amino acids. Germline loops: CDR1 SGHNT, CDR2 YYREEE (reference sequence). CDR3 region: CASRLDSQRKLFF. CDR3 nucleotide sequence: TGTGCCAGCAGACTAGACAGCCAGAGAAAACTGTTTTTT.

V gene TRBV7-9 combines with J gene TRBJ1-2, with unresolved D. CDR3 length: 14 residues. The germline V gene has CDR1 SEHNR and CDR2 FQNEAQ (reference sequence). The V end was cut by 4 bases, the J end by 2 bases, with 11 bases between. The chain's CDR3 is CASSYDLGNYGYTF. CDR3 DNA: TGTGCCAGCAGCTACGACTTAGGGAACTATGGCTACACCTTC.

V usage is TRBV28 and J usage is TRBJ1-5, with 7 nucleotides matching TRBD1. Per the germline V gene, CDR1 is MDHEN and CDR2 is SYDVKM. The CDR3 covers 16 residues. The ends lost 8 bases at V and 5 bases at J; junction bases unmatched: 15. In DNA, the CDR3 is TGTGCCAGCGGCACTGCCGGCAGAGGGGGCGATCAGCCCCAGCATTTT. It translates to CASGTAGRGGDQPQHF.

The chain employs TRBV30 and TRBJ2-7; D may be TRBD2 (5 bases). Germline CDR1 reads GTSNPN; CDR2 reads SVGIG (reference sequence). V lost 7 bases and J lost 1, with 11 bases in between. The CDR3 totals 12 residues. This chain's CDR3 is CAFGELSYEQYF. CDR3 sequence (DNA): TGTGCCTTCGGGGAGCTTTCCTACGAGCAGTACTTC.

The V gene is TRBV6-6, the J gene TRBJ2-7; possible D gene TRBD1, 5 bases. CDR1 and CDR2 from the germline V gene are MNHNY and SVGAGI (reference sequence). Trimming shortened V by 6 bases and J by 2 bases, and 17 bases separated the two germline ends. The CDR3 sequence is 15 residues long. CDR3 nucleotide sequence: TGTGCCAGCAGCCTCACTGCCCCGGACACCTACGAGCAGTACTTC. Translating it yields CASSLTAPDTYEQYF.

V is TRBV2 and J is TRBJ2-3; possibly TRBD2 for D (6 bases). Trimming removed 6 bases at V and 3 bases at J, with 10 bases between. Germline CDR1 is SNHLY and CDR2 is FYNNEI. The CDR3 totals 13 residues. CDR3 in DNA: TGTGCCAGCAGCAGGGACTCAACAGATACGCAGTATTTT. It codes for CASSRDSTDTQYF.

This clone has just a few counts. The CDR3 bases are TGTGCCAGTAGTACAAACGCCTTGGAAGAGACCCAGTACTTC. Translating gives CASSTNALEETQYF. The chain recombines TRBV19 with TRBJ2-5; D ambiguous. Trimming stripped 4 bases from V and 3 bases from J, with 12 bases between. The germline gives CDR1 LNHDA, CDR2 SQIVND (reference sequence). The CDR3 has 14 residues.

The CDR3 reads CASSLNRASTNVYEQYF. The CDR3 nucleotides read TGTGCCAGCAGCCTGAACCGGGCTTCAACCAATGTTTACGAGCAGTACTTC. The V and J genes are TRBV5-4 and TRBJ2-7, with D hard to call. V was trimmed by 4 bases and J by 4 bases, leaving 24 bases between them. Per the germline V gene, CDR1 is SGHNT and CDR2 is YYREEE (reference sequence). The CDR3 has 17 amino acids.

The chain has TRBV7-2 and TRBJ1-1; D is undetermined. The CDR3 covers 12 residues. Germline-derived CDR1 and CDR2 are SGHTA and FQGNSA. Deletions cut 5 bases from V and 4 bases from J, with 8 bases between. CDR3 region: CASSPDATEAFF. The CDR3 nucleotides read TGTGCCAGCAGCCCTGACGCCACTGAAGCTTTCTTT.

The chain combines TRBV7-9 with TRBJ2-7, with TRBD1 as a possible D gene (6 bases). The CDR3 totals 12 residues. CDR1 SEHNR and CDR2 FQNEAQ come from the germline V gene (reference sequence). V was clipped by 3 bases and J by 7 bases, with 10 bases between them. The CDR3 loop reads CASSLRGFEQYF. As DNA, the CDR3 is TGTGCCAGCAGCTTGAGGGGGTTTGAGCAGTACTTC.

The chain is built from TRBV28 and TRBJ2-3; D perhaps matches TRBD2 (5 bases). Germline assignment: CDR1 MDHEN and CDR2 SYDVKM. This CDR3 contains 12 residues. Trimming shortened V by 6 bases and J by 2 bases, and 6 bases separated the two germline ends. CDR3 region: CASSGDTDTQYF. Written as DNA, the CDR3 is TGTGCCAGCAGCGGGGACACAGATACGCAGTATTTT.

This chain connects TRBV5-1 to TRBJ2-5; D assignment may be TRBD1 or TRBD2 (5 bases each). Germline V gives CDR1 SGHRS, CDR2 YFSETQ. V lost 7 bases and J 2 bases, leaving 15 bases between the germline ends. The CDR3 is 14 residues long. CDR3 residues: CASGEDGAQETQYF. Written as DNA, the CDR3 is TGCGCCAGCGGAGAGGACGGGGCACAAGAGACCCAGTACTTC.

The V call is TRBV20-1, the J call TRBJ1-1; the D is unclear. V was pared by 3 bases and J by 6 bases, with 8 bases between. CDR1 is DFQATT and CDR2 is SNEGSKA in the germline V gene (reference sequence). This CDR3 is 11 amino acids long. The CDR3 sequence is CSASPGPEAFF. In DNA, the CDR3 is TGCAGTGCTAGTCCGGGCCCTGAAGCTTTCTTT.

The rearrangement uses TRBV11-2 and TRBJ2-1; D not certain. CDR3 length: 15 residues. V was shortened by 0 bases and J by 5 bases, with 11 bases between the two germline ends. From germline, CDR1 is SGHAT and CDR2 FQNNGV. This chain's CDR3 is CASSLDLSPHNEQFF. The CDR3 DNA reads as TGTGCCAGCAGCTTAGATCTCAGCCCGCACAATGAGCAGTTCTTC.

The chain combines TRBV29-1 with TRBJ2-5; D remains unclear. This CDR3 comprises 12 residues. Germline CDR1 SQVTM, CDR2 ANQGSEA. V dropped 7 bases and J dropped 3 bases, with 12 bases sitting between them. This chain's CDR3 is CSGLRTEETQYF. In DNA form, the CDR3 reads TGCAGCGGGTTAAGGACGGAAGAGACCCAGTACTTC. The whole variable domain, filled in from reference TRBV29-1 and TRBJ2-5, reads SAVISQKPSRDICQRGTSLTIQCQVDSQVTMMFWYRQQPGQSLTLIATANQGSEATYESGFVIDKFPISRPNLTFSTLTVSNMSPEDSSIYLCSGLRTEETQYFGPGTRLLVL.

The rearrangement links TRBV5-1 to TRBJ2-1, with D perhaps being TRBD1 or TRBD2 (5 bases each). This CDR3 is 15 amino acids long. Looked up from germline, CDR1 is SGHRS and CDR2 is YFSETQ. V lost 3 bases, J lost 0 bases, and 10 bases lay in between. Here the CDR3 DNA reads TGCGCCAGCAGCTGGGGCGGGTCCTCCTACAATGAGCAGTTCTTC. This codes for CASSWGGSSYNEQFF.

The chain has TRBV7-2 and TRBJ1-2, with D perhaps matching TRBD1 (5 bases). The CDR3 covers 14 residues. The V and J ends lost 1 base and 3 bases respectively, with 9 bases between them. CDR1 and CDR2 (germline): SGHTA, FQGNSA. The CDR3 loop reads CASSLVGQDYGYTF. In nucleotides, the CDR3 is TGTGCCAGCAGCTTAGTCGGACAAGACTATGGCTACACCTTC. Full variable domain (outside the CDR3, taken from reference TRBV7-2 and TRBJ1-2): GAGVSQSPSNKVTEKGKDVELRCDPISGHTALYWYRQSLGQGLEFLIYFQGNSAPDKSGLPSDRFSAERTGGSVSTLTIQRTQQEDSAVYLCASSLVGQDYGYTFGSGTRLTVV.

Details on this clone: At one end, the junction sequence differs from germline, possibly due to a read error. This sequence joins TRBV7-2 and TRBJ1-2; TRBD1 matches 10 bases. This CDR3 is 16 amino acids long. Germline V gene data show CDR1 as SGHTA and CDR2 as FQGNSA. The CDR3 nucleotides are TGTGCCAGCAGCCTAGCCGGGACAGGGGTTAACTATGGCTACACCTTC. It yields the protein CASSLAGTGVNYGYTF.

The chain joins TRBV5-8 to TRBJ2-7, with D perhaps matching TRBD1 or TRBD2 (5 bases each). The ends were cut back, 1 base at V and 4 bases at J, with 15 bases in the middle. The CDR3 runs to 15 residues. CDR1 is SGHTS, CDR2 YDEGEE, per germline. The CDR3 loop reads CASSLLLPGRYEQYF. DNA of the CDR3: TGTGCCAGCAGCTTGCTTCTTCCAGGGAGATACGAGCAGTACTTC.

The J gene is TRBJ1-3, the V gene TRBV7-4, with D possibly being TRBD1 (6 bases). Germline V gene lookup returns CDR1 SGHVT and CDR2 SQSDAQ. The V gene lost 6 bases and the J gene lost 0 bases, with 21 bases spanning the gap. This CDR3 spans 18 amino acids. This CDR3 reads CASSRQVTRPSSGNTIYF. The DNA for the CDR3 is TGTGCCAGCAGTCGACAGGTAACTCGCCCCAGCTCTGGAAACACCATATATTTT.

The chain uses TRBV6-1 and TRBJ1-6; D might be TRBD1 (6 bases). Germline CDR1 MNHNS, CDR2 SASEGT. The V end lost 6 bases, the J end lost 10 bases, and 16 bases lay between the germline ends. This CDR3 contains 14 residues. The DNA of the CDR3 is TGTGCCAGCAGCTACAACAGGGAGAACTCACCCCTCCACTTT. Its protein product is CASSYNRENSPLHF.